This T cell receptor beta chain was retrieved from a study of response to subunit inactivated influenza vaccine. Study observations and caveats: Few new T cells, the authors suggested, are recruited by each seasonal influenza vaccination.

One entry per CDR3 protein, called by TCRdb with MiXCR from the RT-PCR reads. The sample gives roughly 520,000 distinct CDR3 sequences, approximately 24% of which show up once; 1.9% is in the top ten. This clonotype was detected a few times. The antigen remains undetermined. This sample comprised CD4+ T cells sorted from PBMCs, obtained 4 to 6 days after vaccination. The TCR sequence derives from a man in his fifties who received an inactivated influenza vaccine.

CDR3 in DNA: TGCGCCAGCTCGAGGGATCACGAGCAGTACTTC. It is translated as CASSRDHEQYF. The chain combines TRBV5-1 with TRBJ2-7; tentative D call: TRBD2 (5 bases). The germline CDR1 and CDR2 sequences are SGHRS and YFSETQ. V lost 7 bases and J 5 bases, leaving 10 bases between the germline ends. This CDR3 has 11 amino acids.